This TCR beta chain was recorded in a study of OX40 agonist ivuxolimab in advanced cancers. The study, taken as a whole, reports: Within 6 weeks, CD4+ and CD8+ blood T cells expanded clonally at 0.1 to 3.0 mg/kg. Partly responding patients at 0.1-3.0 mg/kg showed some of the smallest clonal expansion.

Sequenced by immunoSEQ multiplex PCR; TCRdb stores in-frame clones only, minus some. The repertoire holds about 58,000 clones, with around 83% as singletons. Points on this clone: Its matching antigen is unknown.

Sequences were derived from CD4+ or CD8+ T cells sorted from blood, sampled in a trial of the OX40 agonist ivuxolimab. The receptor was isolated from an adult with an advanced solid tumor such as melanoma, head and neck, liver or kidney cancer.

The CDR3 region has the DNA TGTGCCAGCAGCACGGACAGGGGATCAAATCAGCCCCAGCATTTT. This gives the protein CASSTDRGSNQPQHF. The J gene is TRBJ1-5, the V gene TRBV27, with 9 bases matching TRBD1. V lost 6 bases to trimming and J lost 4 bases; unmatched junction nucleotides: 7. Germline V gene lookup returns CDR1 MNHEY and CDR2 SMNVEV (reference sequence). The CDR3 is 15 residues long.